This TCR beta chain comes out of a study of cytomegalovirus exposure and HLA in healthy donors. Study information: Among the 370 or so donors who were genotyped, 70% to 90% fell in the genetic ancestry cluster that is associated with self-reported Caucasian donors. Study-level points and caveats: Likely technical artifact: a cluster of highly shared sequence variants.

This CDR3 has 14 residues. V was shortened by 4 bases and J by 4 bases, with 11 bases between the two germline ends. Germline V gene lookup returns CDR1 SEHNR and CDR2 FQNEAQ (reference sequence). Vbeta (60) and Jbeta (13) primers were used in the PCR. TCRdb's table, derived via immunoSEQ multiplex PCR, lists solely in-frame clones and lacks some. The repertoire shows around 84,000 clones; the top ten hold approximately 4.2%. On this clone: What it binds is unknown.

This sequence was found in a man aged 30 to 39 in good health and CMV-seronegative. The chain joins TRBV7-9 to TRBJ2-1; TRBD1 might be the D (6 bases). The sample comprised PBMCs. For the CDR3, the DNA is TGTGCCAGCAGCTCCTGGACAGTTTACAATGAGCAGTTCTTC. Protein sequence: CASSSWTVYNEQFF.